This TCR beta chain stems from a study of spatial heterogeneity in lung cancer. General study results and limits: Within tumors, counts of expanded alpha and beta TCRs tracked tumor mutation counts.

Germline loops: CDR1 MNHNS, CDR2 SASEGT. V was cut by 8 bases and J by 3 bases, with 11 bases left in between. The CDR3 spans 13 residues. Each molecule of TCR cDNA was tagged with one unique molecular identifier. TCRdb used MiXCR to reprocess the 5' RACE reads, holding one entry per CDR3 protein. The sample lists some 7,900 distinct CDR3 sequences; around 7% were seen once. Time point defined: sample taken at primary tumor resection. Tumor, nontumor lung or frozen PBMC supplied whole RNA that was sequenced unsorted. This clonotype was counted ten times or more. Its cognate antigen is unknown. The starting material was lung tumor tissue, obtained at surgery. The chain is built from TRBV6-1 and TRBJ1-5, with D unclear. This sequence originates from a female donor with early-stage non-small cell lung cancer. This chain's CDR3 is CASSIPPNQPQHF. CDR3 in DNA: TGTGCCAGCTCCATCCCCCCCAATCAGCCCCAGCATTTT.